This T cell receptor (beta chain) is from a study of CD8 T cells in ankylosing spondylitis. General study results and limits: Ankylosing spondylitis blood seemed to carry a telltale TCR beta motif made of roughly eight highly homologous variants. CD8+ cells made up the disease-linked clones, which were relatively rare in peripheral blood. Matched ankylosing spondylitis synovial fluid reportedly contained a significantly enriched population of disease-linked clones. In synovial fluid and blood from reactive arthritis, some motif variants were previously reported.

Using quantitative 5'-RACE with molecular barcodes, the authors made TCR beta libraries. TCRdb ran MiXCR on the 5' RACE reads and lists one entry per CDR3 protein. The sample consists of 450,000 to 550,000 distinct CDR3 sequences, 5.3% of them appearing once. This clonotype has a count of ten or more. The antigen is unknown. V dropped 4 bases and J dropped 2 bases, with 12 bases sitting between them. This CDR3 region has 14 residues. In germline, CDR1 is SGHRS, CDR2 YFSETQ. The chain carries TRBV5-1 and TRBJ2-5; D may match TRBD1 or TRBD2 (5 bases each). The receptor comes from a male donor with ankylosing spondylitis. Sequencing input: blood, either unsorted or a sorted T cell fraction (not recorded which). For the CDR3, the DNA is TGCGCCAGCAGCCTGGGACCGACTCAAGAGACCCAGTACTTC. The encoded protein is CASSLGPTQETQYF. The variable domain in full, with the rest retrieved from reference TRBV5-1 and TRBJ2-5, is KAGVTQTPRYLIKTRGQQVTLSCSPISGHRSVSWYQQTPGQGLQFLFEYFSETQRNKGNFPGRFSGRQFSNSRSEMNVSTLELGDSALYLCASSLGPTQETQYFGPGTRLLVL.